A single sample gave rise to the 11 T cell receptor beta chains below, sequenced in a study of OX40 agonist ivuxolimab in advanced cancers. Sequenced by immunoSEQ multiplex PCR; TCRdb stores in-frame clones only, minus some. The sample lists 75,000 to 95,000 clones; 75% to 90% were seen once. Sequencing was performed on CD4+ or CD8+ T cells sorted from blood, taken in a trial of the OX40 agonist ivuxolimab. These receptors were collected from an adult with an advanced solid tumor such as melanoma, head and neck, liver or kidney cancer.

V and J are TRBV6-6 and TRBJ2-3; TRBD2 might be the D (6 bases). With 6 bases removed from V and 4 bases from J, the gap between germline ends came to 14 bases. Germline loops: CDR1 MNHNY, CDR2 SVGAGI (reference sequence). This CDR3 comprises 14 residues. The CDR3 reads CASRPGSGADTQYF. The CDR3, as DNA: TGTGCCAGCAGACCAGGGTCGGGGGCAGATACGCAGTATTTT.

The chain links TRBV4-3 to TRBJ2-3; TRBD2 aligns across 9 bases. With V trimmed by 5 bases and J by 1 base, 7 bases remained unmatched. In germline, CDR1 is LGHNA, CDR2 YSLEER. The CDR3 consists of 16 residues. CDR3 DNA: TGCGCCAGCAGCAACATAGCGGGAGCTCGCACAGATACGCAGTATTTT. Translating gives CASSNIAGARTDTQYF.

This clone has just a few counts. The rearrangement links TRBV5-4 to TRBJ2-1; D uncertain. V lost 1 base, J lost 6 bases, and 8 bases lay in between. This CDR3 has 13 amino acids. CDR1 SGHNT and CDR2 YYREEE come from the germline V gene (reference sequence). The CDR3 sequence is CASSLFKGNEQFF. The CDR3 DNA reads TGTGCCAGCAGCTTGTTCAAGGGCAATGAGCAGTTCTTC.

The chain's CDR3 is CASSLDGGDGNTIYF. CDR3 DNA sequence: TGCGCCAGCAGCCTGGACGGGGGTGACGGAAACACCATATATTTT. The rearrangement joins TRBV5-1 to TRBJ1-3; D might be TRBD1 (5 bases). V lost 4 bases, J lost 4 bases, and 15 bases lay in between. The length of the CDR3 is 15 residues. The V gene's germline CDR1 is SGHRS and CDR2 YFSETQ.

V gene TRBV7-2 combines with J gene TRBJ1-2; 9 positions match TRBD1. With 5 bases clipped from V and 5 bases from J, the junction kept 12 bases outside the gene matches. Looked up from germline, CDR1 is SGHTA and CDR2 is FQGNSA. The CDR3 is made up of 16 amino acids. The CDR3 reads CASSVGQGQLSYGYTF. The CDR3 coding sequence is TGTGCCAGCAGCGTCGGACAGGGGCAGCTTAGTTATGGCTACACCTTC.

J is TRBJ1-4 and V is TRBV7-3, with TRBD1 matching over 10 bases. J was trimmed by 6 bases and V by 2 bases; bases with no gene match: 15. CDR3 length: 19 amino acids. The V gene's germline CDR1 is SGHTA and CDR2 FQGTGA. The CDR3 spells CASSLPTDRGRRKDEKLFF. CDR3 DNA: TGTGCCAGCAGCTTACCGACCGACAGGGGGCGCAGGAAGGATGAAAAACTGTTTTTT.

The CDR3 loop is CASSPVGQAGALHF. The CDR3 DNA reads TGTGCCAGCAGTCCCGTCGGACAGGCAGGAGCCCTCCACTTT. The rearrangement links TRBV2 to TRBJ1-6; 7 nucleotides agree with TRBD1. The CDR3 has 14 amino acids. CDR1 is SNHLY, CDR2 FYNNEI, per germline. The J segment lost 14 bases and the V segment lost 5 bases, leaving 12 bases of the junction unmatched.

CDR3 loop: CASSAGRRADWYF. The CDR3 nucleotides read TGTGCCAGCAGCGCTGGCCGTCGAGCGGATTGGTACTTC. The chain employs TRBV2 and TRBJ2-7; weak D call: TRBD2 (5 bases). Germline lookup yields CDR1 SNHLY and CDR2 FYNNEI. The length of the CDR3 is 13 residues. V gave up 6 bases and J gave up 12 bases, with 21 bases separating them.

The CDR3 spells CASSLAGTREQYF. The CDR3 region has the DNA TGTGCCAGTAGCCTAGCGGGAACACGCGAGCAGTACTTC. The rearrangement joins TRBV19 to TRBJ2-7; 9 positions agree with TRBD2. CDR1 LNHDA and CDR2 SQIVND come from the germline V gene (reference sequence). With 6 bases clipped from V and 6 bases from J, the junction kept 6 bases outside the gene matches. The CDR3 runs to 13 residues. Full variable domain (missing parts from reference TRBV19 and TRBJ2-7): DGGITQSPKYLFRKEGQNVTLSCEQNLNHDAMYWYRQDPGQGLRLIYYSQIVNDFQKGDIAEGYSVSREKKESFPLTVTSAQKNPTAFYLCASSLAGTREQYFGPGTRLTVT.

This chain joins TRBV2 and TRBJ2-7; D is uncertain. This CDR3 is built from 12 residues. CDR1 is SNHLY, CDR2 FYNNEI, per germline. With 2 bases removed from V and 2 bases from J, the gap between germline ends came to 4 bases. CDR3 region: CASSEFTYEQYV. CDR3 sequence (DNA): TGTGCCAGCAGTGAATTTACCTACGAGCAGTACGTC.

This clone was seen just once. V usage is TRBV7-3 and J usage is TRBJ2-2; no firm D call. V was shortened by 0 bases and J by 6 bases, with 8 bases between the two germline ends. The V gene's germline CDR1 is SGHTA and CDR2 FQGTGA. The CDR3 extends over 14 amino acids. The CDR3, as DNA: TGTGCCAGCAGCTTAACGGGAACGCCCGGGGAGCTGTTTTTT. Protein: CASSLTGTPGELFF. The whole variable domain, remainder taken from reference TRBV7-3 and TRBJ2-2, is GAGVSQTPSNKVTEKGKYVELRCDPISGHTALYWYRQSLGQGPEFLIYFQGTGAADDSGLPNDRFFAVRPEGSVSTLKIQRTERGDSAVYLCASSLTGTPGELFFGEGSRLTVL.